Following are 23 T cell receptor beta chains from one sample sequenced in a study of OX40 agonist ivuxolimab in advanced cancers. Using immunoSEQ multiplex PCR, the repertoire was profiled, and TCRdb retains in-frame clones only, with some absent. The sample yields tens of thousands of clones, approximately 91% seen once. Source: CD4+ or CD8+ T cells sorted from blood, taken in a trial of the OX40 agonist ivuxolimab. These receptors were collected from an adult with an advanced solid tumor such as melanoma, head and neck, liver or kidney cancer.

The chain has TRBV13 and TRBJ2-7; tentatively, D is TRBD1 (9 bases). The CDR3 runs 20 residues. Germline V CDR1 and CDR2: PRHDT, FYEKMQ (reference sequence). V lost 2 bases to trimming and J lost 2 bases, with 28 bases between them. The DNA of the CDR3 is TGTGCCAGCAGCTTAAAGTGGACAGGGGAAGGCTGGCGGGGGGCCTACGAGCAGTACTTC. Translating it yields CASSLKWTGEGWRGAYEQYF.

J is TRBJ1-4 and V is TRBV5-4; no clear D gene. Trimming took 0 bases from V and 0 from J, leaving 6 bases between them. Germline V gene lookup returns CDR1 SGHNT and CDR2 YYREEE (reference sequence). The CDR3 length is 15 residues. CDR3: CASSLGPATNEKLFF. CDR3 bases: TGTGCCAGCAGCTTGGGTCCCGCAACTAATGAAAAACTGTTTTTT.

The chain carries TRBV11-2 and TRBJ2-1; possible D gene TRBD1, 5 bases. The V gene lost 3 bases and the J gene lost 6 bases, with 9 bases spanning the gap. CDR1 SGHAT and CDR2 FQNNGV come from the germline V gene. CDR3 length: 13 residues. This CDR3 reads CASSLKTVNEQFF. CDR3 nucleotides: TGTGCCAGCAGCTTGAAGACAGTCAATGAGCAGTTCTTC.

In DNA form, the CDR3 reads TGTGCCAGCAGCCCGCCGGGACTAGCGGGAGAAGAGACCCAGTACTTC. This sequence encodes CASSPPGLAGEETQYF. This chain connects TRBV7-9 to TRBJ2-5; the match to TRBD2 covers 14 bases. The CDR3 has 16 residues. V was clipped by 5 bases and J by 3 bases; unmatched bases: 5. Germline CDR1 is SEHNR and CDR2 is FQNEAQ (reference sequence).

This clone has just one count. The V and J genes are TRBV4-1 and TRBJ2-3; 9 bases align to TRBD1. The germline CDR1 and CDR2 sequences are MGHRA and YSYEKL. V gave up 3 bases and J gave up 4 bases; unmatched junction bases: 5. The CDR3 runs 15 residues. This chain's CDR3 is CASSQPGQGSDTQYF. Written as DNA, the CDR3 is TGCGCCAGCAGCCAGCCGGGACAGGGATCAGATACGCAGTATTTT.

The chain links TRBV2 to TRBJ2-2, with TRBD2 identical over 9 bases. This CDR3 spans 15 amino acids. CDR1 SNHLY and CDR2 FYNNEI come from the germline V gene. Trimming took 8 bases from V and 5 from J; bases not matched to a gene: 9. The CDR3 bases are TGTGCCAGCTGCTGTAGCGGGGGTAAAACCGGGGAGCTGTTTTTT. Protein: CASCCSGGKTGELFF.

The chain recombines TRBV29-1 with TRBJ1-2, with 10 bases that match TRBD1. The CDR3 extends over 14 amino acids. Unmatched junction bases numbered 7, after V lost 7 bases and J lost 2 bases. Germline V gene sequence: CDR1 SQVTM, CDR2 ANQGSEA. CDR3 sequence: CSATRDRGNYGYTF. In nucleotides, the CDR3 is TGCAGCGCTACACGGGACAGGGGCAACTATGGCTACACCTTC.

This sequence joins TRBV6-5 and TRBJ2-7, with TRBD1 matching over 7 bases. The germline V gene encodes CDR1 MNHEY and CDR2 SVGAGI. Losses at the gene ends were 6 bases for V and 4 bases for J; bases not matched to a gene: 9. This CDR3 has 14 amino acids. CDR3 residues: CASSSIDRVYEQYF. The CDR3 nucleotides read TGTGCCAGCAGCTCGATCGACAGGGTTTACGAGCAGTACTTC.

CDR3 in DNA: TGTGCCAGCAGCTCCCCGGGACTAGCGGGATCCGGGGAGCTGTTTTTT. It translates to CASSSPGLAGSGELFF. V usage is TRBV7-9 and J usage is TRBJ2-2, with 13 bases fitting TRBD2. The CDR3 loop spans 16 amino acids. The junction had 5 bases not matched to a gene; V was cut back by 4 bases and J by 6 bases. The germline V gene has CDR1 SEHNR and CDR2 FQNEAQ (reference sequence).

CDR3 residues: CASSMGVSSYNEQFF. The CDR3, as DNA: TGTGCCAGTAGTATGGGAGTCAGCTCCTACAATGAGCAGTTCTTC. The chain has TRBV19 and TRBJ2-1, with a tentative D call TRBD2 (5 bases). The CDR3 runs 15 residues. Germline V lookup: CDR1 LNHDA, CDR2 SQIVND (reference sequence). The germline V and J ends were trimmed by 3 bases and 0 bases, with 9 bases remaining between them.

V gene TRBV7-3 combines with J gene TRBJ2-7; tentatively, D is TRBD1 or TRBD2 (6 bases each). The CDR3 spans 15 residues. Germline V lookup: CDR1 SGHTA, CDR2 FQGTGA. The ends were cut back, 4 bases at V and 7 bases at J, with 20 bases in the middle. CDR3 residues: CASSSQSWGAGEQYF. CDR3 DNA sequence: TGTGCCAGCAGCTCCCAGTCCTGGGGGGCAGGGGAGCAGTACTTC.

Only a few counts were recorded for this clone. CDR3 sequence reads: CASRSSEYNEQFF. The DNA of the CDR3 is TGTGCCAGCAGATCTAGCGAGTACAATGAGCAGTTCTTC. This chain uses TRBV7-3 with TRBJ2-1, with a weak D call TRBD2 (6 bases). The CDR3 sequence is 13 residues long. V lost 6 bases and J lost 4, with 10 bases in between. Germline V gene lookup returns CDR1 SGHTA and CDR2 FQGTGA.

This chain uses TRBV10-3 with TRBJ2-5, with 10 bases fitting TRBD2. The germline gives CDR1 ENHRY, CDR2 SYGVKD. The trim removed 3 bases at V and 5 bases at J, leaving 9 bases unmatched. This CDR3 region has 16 residues. As DNA, the CDR3 is TGTGCCATCAGTGATGGTATGAGCGGGGGGGCGGAGACCCAGTACTTC. Amino acids: CAISDGMSGGAETQYF.

The rearrangement joins TRBV5-8 to TRBJ1-2, with no clear D. This CDR3 contains 13 residues. V gave up 0 bases and J gave up 6 bases, with 9 bases separating them. CDR1 is SGHTS, CDR2 YDEGEE, per germline. CDR3 bases: TGTGCCAGCAGCTTGGCCGGGTCCCATGGCTACACCTTC. It codes for CASSLAGSHGYTF.

The V and J genes are TRBV28 and TRBJ1-5; D might be TRBD1 (6 bases). CDR1 and CDR2 from the germline V gene are MDHEN and SYDVKM. Trimming took 5 bases from V and 5 from J, leaving 16 bases between them. The CDR3 runs 15 residues. CDR3 protein: CASSLDRDTYQPQHF. The CDR3 nucleotides are TGTGCCAGCAGTCTTGATCGGGACACCTATCAGCCCCAGCATTTT. Using reference TRBV28 and TRBJ1-5 for the parts outside the CDR3, the full variable domain is DVKVTQSSRYLVKRTGEKVFLECVQDMDHENMFWYRQDPGLGLRLIYFSYDVKMKEKGDIPEGYSVSREKKERFSLILESASTNQTSMYLCASSLDRDTYQPQHFGDGTRLSIL.

V and J are TRBV4-1 and TRBJ2-7, with no clear D. CDR1 MGHRA and CDR2 YSYEKL come from the germline V gene. The CDR3 spans 16 residues. V was trimmed by 1 base and J by 2 bases, leaving 15 bases between them. CDR3 nucleotide sequence: TGCGCCAGCAGCCAAGCATGGAGCGTAGTCCCCTACGAGCAGTACTTC. Protein product: CASSQAWSVVPYEQYF.

V gene TRBV6-4 combines with J gene TRBJ2-1, with 7 nucleotides matching TRBD2. The CDR3 loop spans 11 amino acids. In germline, CDR1 is MRHNA, CDR2 SNTAGT. V lost 6 bases and J lost 8; bases outside the gene matches: 1. CDR3 DNA: TGTGCCAGCAGCCGGGGGGATGAGCAGTTCTTC. It encodes CASSRGDEQFF.

The chain joins TRBV28 to TRBJ2-1; D unclear. Deletions cut 5 bases from V and 6 bases from J, with 8 bases between. CDR1 and CDR2 from the germline V gene are MDHEN and SYDVKM. CDR3 length: 12 amino acids. This chain's CDR3 is CASSPPSNEQFF. The CDR3 nucleotides are TGTGCCAGCAGTCCCCCCAGCAATGAGCAGTTCTTC.

The rearrangement joins TRBV11-2 to TRBJ2-3, with D maybe TRBD2 (5 bases). Per germline, CDR1 SGHAT and CDR2 FQNNGV. This CDR3 contains 14 residues. V was clipped by 5 bases and J by 6 bases, with 15 bases between them. The CDR3 spells CASSPRTVRDTQYF. Here the CDR3 DNA reads TGTGCCAGCAGCCCTCGGACTGTGCGCGATACGCAGTATTTT.

The chain has TRBV7-8 and TRBJ1-1; tentative D call: TRBD1 (5 bases). V gave up 5 bases and J gave up 0 bases, with 13 bases separating them. Germline loops: CDR1 SGHVS, CDR2 FQNEAQ. The CDR3 spans 15 residues. The CDR3 DNA is TGTGCCAGCAGCCTCCTGGGGGGGGTGAACACTGAAGCTTTCTTT. This codes for CASSLLGGVNTEAFF.

The gene calls are TRBV15 and TRBJ2-3; D is possibly TRBD2 (6 bases). V was shortened by 5 bases and J by 0 bases, with 12 bases between the two germline ends. CDR3 length: 15 residues. Germline loops: CDR1 LNHNV, CDR2 YYDKDF (reference sequence). The CDR3 loop is CATSETRGSTDTQYF. In nucleotides, the CDR3 is TGTGCCACCAGCGAAACCCGGGGGAGCACAGATACGCAGTATTTT.

Only one count was recorded for this clone. This chain links TRBV7-6 with TRBJ1-1; D unclear. Germline assignment: CDR1 SGHVS and CDR2 FNYEAQ. The CDR3 extends over 15 amino acids. V was pared by 6 bases and J by 0 bases, with 14 bases between. This CDR3 is CASSLGAAMNTEAFF. For the CDR3, the DNA is TGTGCCAGCAGTCTGGGAGCAGCCATGAACACTGAAGCTTTCTTT. Full variable domain (rest looked up from reference TRBV7-6 and TRBJ1-1): GAGVSQSPRYKVTKRGQDVALRCDPISGHVSLYWYRQALGQGPEFLTYFNYEAQQDKSGLPNDRFSAERPEGSISTLTIQRTEQRDSAMYRCASSLGAAMNTEAFFGQGTRLTVV.

The chain links TRBV11-2 to TRBJ2-5, with 8 bases matching TRBD2. V trimming: 5 bases; J trimming: 1 base; junction bases outside the gene matches: 12. The CDR3 covers 17 residues. Germline CDR1 is SGHAT and CDR2 is FQNNGV. The CDR3 reads CASSPGGAGVIQETQYF. The CDR3 coding sequence is TGTGCCAGCAGCCCTGGGGGAGCGGGAGTGATCCAAGAGACCCAGTACTTC.